The 24 T cell receptor beta chains below come from one sample, sequenced in a study of blood T cells in healthy people across ages. It was with a sample-barcoded 5' primer and a J-beta primer mix that a second PCR of roughly 6 to 12 cycles was run. TCRdb used MiXCR to reprocess the 5' RACE reads, holding one entry per CDR3 protein. The repertoire includes some 1.5 million distinct CDR3 sequences, approximately 42% of them detected once, and 4% sits in the top ten. Material: blood. These receptors were obtained from a woman aged 18-30 years in good health.

This clonotype was seen a single time. This chain joins TRBV27 and TRBJ1-4, with 7 positions matching TRBD1. V was pared by 8 bases and J by 8 bases, with 8 bases of the junction left unmatched. The CDR3 is made up of 13 amino acids. Germline V gene sequence: CDR1 MNHEY, CDR2 SMNVEV (reference sequence). The CDR3 coding sequence is TGTGCCAGCGGTGGGGCGGACAGGGAAAAACTGTTTTTT. Its translation: CASGGADREKLFF.

The V and J genes are TRBV4-1 and TRBJ2-5; no reliable D call. The CDR3 contains 15 residues. Trimming took 0 bases from V and 2 from J, leaving 10 bases between them. Germline CDR1 and CDR2: MGHRA and YSYEKL. The CDR3 nucleotides read TGCGCCAGCAGCCAAGATGTATTGCGTCAAGAGACCCAGTACTTC. It yields the protein CASSQDVLRQETQYF.

This clonotype has more than one count but fewer than ten. This chain connects TRBV5-1 to TRBJ2-7, with TRBD1 matching 9 bases. V trimming: 6 bases; J trimming: 6 bases; junction bases outside the gene matches: 10. The germline V gene has CDR1 SGHRS and CDR2 YFSETQ. The length of the CDR3 is 14 residues. The CDR3 here is CASNRDRVIGEQYF. CDR3 sequence (DNA): TGCGCCAGCAACCGGGACAGGGTCATTGGCGAGCAGTACTTC.

V is TRBV9 and J is TRBJ2-6; the D gene is possibly TRBD1 (6 bases). Trimming cost V 3 bases and J 0 bases, with 10 bases left between them. The V gene's germline CDR1 is SGDLS and CDR2 YYNGEE. This CDR3 has 16 amino acids. This CDR3 reads CASSGTGNSGANVLTF. The CDR3 DNA is TGTGCCAGCAGCGGAACAGGGAACTCTGGGGCCAACGTCCTGACTTTC.

The chain employs TRBV4-3 and TRBJ1-2; TRBD1 is a possible D gene (5 bases). The V gene lost 0 bases and the J gene lost 4 bases, with 15 bases spanning the gap. The CDR3 has 16 residues. Germline CDR1 is LGHNA and CDR2 is YSLEER. CDR3 in DNA: TGCGCCAGCAGCCAAGATCCCCGGGACCTTTCCTATGGCTACACCTTC. It translates to CASSQDPRDLSYGYTF.

V and J are TRBV19 and TRBJ2-5; D possibly uses TRBD1 or TRBD2 (6 bases each). Gene TRBJ2-7 matches the end of the DNA better, so the J call may be wrong. Germline V gives CDR1 LNHDA, CDR2 SQIVND (reference sequence). The CDR3 spans 13 residues. This CDR3 reads CASSSGTNHEQYF. As DNA, the CDR3 is TGTGCCAGTAGTAGCGGGACAAACCACGAGCAGTACTTC.

The rearrangement joins TRBV20-1 to TRBJ2-7; TRBD1 matches at 8 bases. CDR3 size: 11 residues. The V gene's germline CDR1 is DFQATT and CDR2 SNEGSKA (reference sequence). V was clipped by 3 bases and J by 10 bases; unmatched bases: 5. DNA of the CDR3: TGCAGTGCTAGCCAGGGGGCTGGTCAGTACTTC. Translated, it gives CSASQGAGQYF.

The sample holds many counts of this clonotype. The chain couples TRBV7-8 to TRBJ2-7; unclear D gene. Germline loops: CDR1 SGHVS, CDR2 FQNEAQ. The CDR3 spans 14 residues. V was cut by 1 base and J by 0 bases, with 7 bases left in between. The CDR3 sequence is CASSLEPSSYEQYF. CDR3 nucleotide sequence: TGTGCCAGCAGCTTAGAACCCAGCTCCTACGAGCAGTACTTC.

The rearrangement links TRBV20-1 to TRBJ2-2; no definite D call. Per germline, CDR1 DFQATT and CDR2 SNEGSKA (reference sequence). V shed 5 bases and J shed 2 bases, with 6 bases lying between them. This CDR3 region has 12 residues. Here the CDR3 reads CSASLNTGELFF. The CDR3 DNA reads as TGCAGTGCTTCCTTAAACACCGGGGAGCTGTTTTTT.

This clonotype was seen ten or more times. This chain connects TRBV4-3 to TRBJ2-5; unclear D gene. V dropped 1 base and J dropped 1 base, with 13 bases sitting between them. Germline CDR1 reads LGHNA; CDR2 reads YSLEER. The CDR3 is 16 residues long. The CDR3 DNA follows: TGCGCCAGCAGCCAAGGCGGAAGTATCCTCCAAGAGACCCAGTACTTC. The encoded protein is CASSQGGSILQETQYF.

The J gene is TRBJ2-5, the V gene TRBV20-1; D is ambiguous. The germline V gene has CDR1 DFQATT and CDR2 SNEGSKA (reference sequence). V was trimmed by 2 bases and J by 11 bases, leaving 21 bases between them. The length of the CDR3 is 14 residues. The CDR3 spells CSARHLDGNNEQYF. CDR3 sequence (DNA): TGCAGTGCTAGACATCTGGACGGCAACAATGAGCAGTACTTC.

The rearrangement joins TRBV25-1 to TRBJ2-5, with D tentatively TRBD1 (6 bases). Germline lookup yields CDR1 MGHDK and CDR2 SYGVNS. There are 16 residues in the CDR3. V gave up 4 bases and J gave up 5 bases, with 20 bases separating them. The chain's CDR3 is CASSARRQAHAETQYF. In DNA form, the CDR3 reads TGTGCCAGCAGTGCCCGTCGACAGGCACATGCGGAGACCCAGTACTTC.

This clonotype came up a few times. V usage is TRBV7-2 and J usage is TRBJ2-7; TRBD2 agrees at 12 bases. This CDR3 comprises 16 residues. J was trimmed by 2 bases and V by 2 bases; bases with no gene match: 4. Looked up from germline, CDR1 is SGHTA and CDR2 is FQGNSA. CDR3 in amino acids: CASSLRTSGTTYEQYF. The CDR3 nucleotides read TGTGCCAGCAGCTTACGGACTAGCGGGACCACCTACGAGCAGTACTTC.

The V and J genes are TRBV29-1 and TRBJ2-3; the D is unclear. The V and J ends lost 8 bases and 4 bases respectively, with 10 bases between them. Germline CDR1 SQVTM, CDR2 ANQGSEA. This CDR3 is 11 amino acids long. The CDR3 loop reads CSPRVADTQYF. The CDR3 region has the DNA TGCAGCCCCCGGGTTGCAGATACGCAGTATTTT.

This clonotype was seen only a few times. This chain uses TRBV20-1 with TRBJ2-3, with a weak D call TRBD2 (6 bases). Germline values: CDR1 DFQATT, CDR2 SNEGSKA (reference sequence). The CDR3 sequence is 15 residues long. The CDR3: CRPSAGSTSTDTQYF. CDR3 sequence (DNA): TGCAGACCCTCCGCGGGGTCGACTAGCACAGATACGCAGTATTTT.

This clonotype has only one observation. The gene calls are TRBV28 and TRBJ2-5; TRBD2 agrees at 16 bases. The J call may be in error: the DNA end matches TRBJ2-7 better. Looked up from germline, CDR1 is MDHEN and CDR2 is SYDVKM. The CDR3 is 15 residues long. CDR3 amino acids: CASSSGTSGRAEQYF. For the CDR3, the DNA is TGTGCCAGCAGTTCAGGGACTAGCGGGAGGGCCGAGCAGTACTTC.

The rearrangement joins TRBV27 to TRBJ2-1; D not certain. The CDR3 spans 15 residues. Germline values: CDR1 MNHEY, CDR2 SMNVEV (reference sequence). V dropped 4 bases and J dropped 0 bases, with 10 bases sitting between them. For the CDR3, the DNA is TGTGCCAGCAGTTCAAGCGCTAGCTCCTACAATGAGCAGTTCTTC. It translates to CASSSSASSYNEQFF.

The V call is TRBV9, the J call TRBJ1-4; unclear D gene. This CDR3 comprises 14 residues. Germline CDR1 SGDLS, CDR2 YYNGEE. Deletions cut 0 bases from V and 8 bases from J, with 11 bases between. CDR3 nucleotide sequence: TGTGCCAGCAGCGTAGGTGAACAGCGGGAAAAACTGTTTTTT. Amino acid sequence: CASSVGEQREKLFF.

This chain links TRBV30 with TRBJ2-1; tentatively, D is TRBD1 (5 bases). The germline V gene encodes CDR1 GTSNPN and CDR2 SVGIG (reference sequence). Trimming pared 5 bases from V and 6 bases from J, leaving 8 bases between. This CDR3 is 11 amino acids long. The CDR3 is CAWRDSNEQFF. The CDR3 DNA reads TGTGCCTGGCGAGACAGCAATGAGCAGTTCTTC.

There are a few counts of this clonotype. In nucleotides, the CDR3 is TGTGCCAGCAGTATGGGCGTATCCTATGGCTACACCTTC. Translating it yields CASSMGVSYGYTF. V gene TRBV27 combines with J gene TRBJ1-2; D remains unclear. The germline gives CDR1 MNHEY, CDR2 SMNVEV (reference sequence). Trimming left V 5 bases short and J 4 bases short, with 11 bases between. This CDR3 is built from 13 residues.

This clonotype has only a few counts. The V call is TRBV4-1, the J call TRBJ1-2, with 10 bases matching TRBD1. CDR1 and CDR2 from the germline V gene are MGHRA and YSYEKL. V trimming: 5 bases; J trimming: 3 bases; junction bases outside the gene matches: 6. This CDR3 region has 15 residues. The CDR3 here is CASSFGQGGYYGYTF. As DNA, the CDR3 is TGCGCCAGCAGCTTTGGACAGGGGGGCTACTATGGCTACACCTTC.

The V and J genes are TRBV5-1 and TRBJ2-7, with D possibly TRBD1 on 5 matching bases. The V gene lost 7 bases and the J gene lost 6 bases, with 11 bases spanning the gap. CDR1 and CDR2 from the germline V gene are SGHRS and YFSETQ. The CDR3 totals 11 residues. The CDR3 DNA follows: TGCGCCAGCTTAGACAGTGGCGAGCAGTACTTC. Translation: CASLDSGEQYF.

The rearrangement joins TRBV7-2 to TRBJ1-2; possibly TRBD1 for D (5 bases). The V end was cut by 2 bases, the J end by 4 bases, with 20 bases between. Germline V gene data show CDR1 as SGHTA and CDR2 as FQGNSA. This CDR3 region has 17 residues. CDR3 region: CASSLSPSLRDRYGYTF. In DNA form, the CDR3 reads TGTGCCAGCAGCTTATCCCCATCGCTTCGGGACCGCTATGGCTACACCTTC.

This clonotype has a handful of counts. J is TRBJ1-1 and V is TRBV15; the match to TRBD1 covers 9 bases. V lost 0 bases to trimming and J lost 7 bases; unmatched junction nucleotides: 15. Germline V gene data show CDR1 as LNHNV and CDR2 as YYDKDF (reference sequence). This CDR3 is built from 18 residues. The CDR3: CATSRDIIGQGTWGEAFF. CDR3 bases: TGTGCCACCAGCAGAGATATTATCGGACAGGGGACGTGGGGTGAAGCTTTCTTT. Full variable domain (rest looked up from reference TRBV15 and TRBJ1-1): DAMVIQNPRYQVTQFGKPVTLSCSQTLNHNVMYWYQQKSSQAPKLLFHYYDKDFNNEADTPDNFQSRRPNTSFCFLDIRSPGLGDTAMYLCATSRDIIGQGTWGEAFFGQGTRLTVV.